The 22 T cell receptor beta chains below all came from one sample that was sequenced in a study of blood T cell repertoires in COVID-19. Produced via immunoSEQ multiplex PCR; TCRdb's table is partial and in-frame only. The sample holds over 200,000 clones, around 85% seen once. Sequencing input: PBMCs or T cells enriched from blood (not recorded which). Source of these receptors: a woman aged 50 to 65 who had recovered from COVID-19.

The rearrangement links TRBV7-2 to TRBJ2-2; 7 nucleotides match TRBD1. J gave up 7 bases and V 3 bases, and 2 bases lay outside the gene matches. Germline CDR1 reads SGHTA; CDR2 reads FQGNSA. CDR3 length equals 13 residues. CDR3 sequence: CASSFGTVGELFF. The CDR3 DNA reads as TGTGCCAGCAGCTTTGGGACAGTCGGGGAGCTGTTTTTT. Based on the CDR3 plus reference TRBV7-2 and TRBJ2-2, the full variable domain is GAGVSQSPSNKVTEKGKDVELRCDPISGHTALYWYRQSLGQGLEFLIYFQGNSAPDKSGLPSDRFSAERTGGSVSTLTIQRTQQEDSAVYLCASSFGTVGELFFGEGSRLTVL.

CDR3 protein: CSVAGQHGYTF. CDR3 coding DNA: TGCAGCGTTGCTGGGCAGCACGGCTACACCTTC. The chain is built from TRBV29-1 and TRBJ1-2; D not certain. The germline V and J ends were trimmed by 4 bases and 8 bases, with 11 bases remaining between them. This CDR3 is 11 amino acids long. The V gene's germline CDR1 is SQVTM and CDR2 ANQGSEA.

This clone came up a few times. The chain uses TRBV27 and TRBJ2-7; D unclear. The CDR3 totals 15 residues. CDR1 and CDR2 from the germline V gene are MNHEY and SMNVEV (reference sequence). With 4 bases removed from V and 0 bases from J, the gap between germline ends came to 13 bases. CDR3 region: CASSSSRLVSYEQYF. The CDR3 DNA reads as TGTGCCAGCAGTTCCAGTCGACTCGTCTCCTACGAGCAGTACTTC.

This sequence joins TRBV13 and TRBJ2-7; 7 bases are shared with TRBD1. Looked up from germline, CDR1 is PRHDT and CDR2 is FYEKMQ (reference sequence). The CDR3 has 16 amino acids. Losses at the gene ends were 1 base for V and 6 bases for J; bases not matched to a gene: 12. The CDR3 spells CASSLAPGGRLSEQYF. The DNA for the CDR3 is TGTGCCAGCAGCTTAGCCCCAGGGGGTAGATTGAGCGAGCAGTACTTC.

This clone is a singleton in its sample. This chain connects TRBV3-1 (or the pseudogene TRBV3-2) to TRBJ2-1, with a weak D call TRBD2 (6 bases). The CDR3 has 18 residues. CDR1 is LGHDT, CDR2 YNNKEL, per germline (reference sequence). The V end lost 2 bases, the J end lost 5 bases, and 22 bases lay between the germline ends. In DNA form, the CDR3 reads TGTGCCAGCAGCCAAAAAATATTGACTAGTTATTCGAACAATGAGCAGTTCTTC. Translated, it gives CASSQKILTSYSNNEQFF.

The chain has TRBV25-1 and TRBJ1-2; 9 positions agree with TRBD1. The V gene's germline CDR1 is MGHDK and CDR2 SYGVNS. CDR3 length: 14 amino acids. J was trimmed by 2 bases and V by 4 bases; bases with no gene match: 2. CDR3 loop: CASSGTGVNYGYTF. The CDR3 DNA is TGTGCCAGCAGTGGGACAGGGGTCAACTATGGCTACACCTTC.

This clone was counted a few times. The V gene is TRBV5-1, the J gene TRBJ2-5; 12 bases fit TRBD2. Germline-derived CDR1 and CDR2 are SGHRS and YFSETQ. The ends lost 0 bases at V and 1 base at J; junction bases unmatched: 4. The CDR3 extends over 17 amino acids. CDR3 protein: CASSLGTSGTSQETQYF. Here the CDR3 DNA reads TGCGCCAGCAGCTTGGGGACTAGCGGGACCAGCCAAGAGACCCAGTACTTC.

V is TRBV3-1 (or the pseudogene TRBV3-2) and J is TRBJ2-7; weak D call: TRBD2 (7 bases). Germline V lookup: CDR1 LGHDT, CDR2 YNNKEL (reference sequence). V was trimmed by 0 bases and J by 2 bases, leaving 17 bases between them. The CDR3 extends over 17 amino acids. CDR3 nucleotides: TGTGCCAGCAGCCAAGATCATGGGGGGGCGAGGGCCTACGAGCAGTACTTC. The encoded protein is CASSQDHGGARAYEQYF.

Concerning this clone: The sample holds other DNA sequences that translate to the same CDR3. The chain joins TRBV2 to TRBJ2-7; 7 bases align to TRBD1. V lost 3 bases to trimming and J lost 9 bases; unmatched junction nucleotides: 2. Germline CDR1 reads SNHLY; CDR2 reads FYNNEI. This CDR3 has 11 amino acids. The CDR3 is CASSEGQRQYF. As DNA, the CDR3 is TGTGCCAGCAGTGAGGGACAGAGGCAGTACTTC.

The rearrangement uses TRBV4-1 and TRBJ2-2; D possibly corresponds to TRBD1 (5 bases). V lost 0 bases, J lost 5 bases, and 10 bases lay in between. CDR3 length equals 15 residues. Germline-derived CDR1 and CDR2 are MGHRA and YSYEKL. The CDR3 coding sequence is TGCGCCAGCAGCCAAGAGCAGGGATGGACCGGGGAGCTGTTTTTT. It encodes CASSQEQGWTGELFF.

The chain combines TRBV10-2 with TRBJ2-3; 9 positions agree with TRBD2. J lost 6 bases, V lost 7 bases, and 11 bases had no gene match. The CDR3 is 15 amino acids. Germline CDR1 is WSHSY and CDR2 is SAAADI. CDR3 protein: CASMWLAGIQDTQYF. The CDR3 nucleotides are TGCGCCAGCATGTGGCTAGCGGGGATTCAGGATACGCAGTATTTT.

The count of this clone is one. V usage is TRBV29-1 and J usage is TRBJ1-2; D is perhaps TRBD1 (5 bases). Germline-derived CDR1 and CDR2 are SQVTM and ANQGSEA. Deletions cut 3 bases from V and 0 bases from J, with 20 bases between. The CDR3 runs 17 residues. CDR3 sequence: CSVEETLGQSPNYGYTF. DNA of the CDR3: TGCAGCGTTGAGGAAACCTTGGGGCAATCTCCTAACTATGGCTACACCTTC.

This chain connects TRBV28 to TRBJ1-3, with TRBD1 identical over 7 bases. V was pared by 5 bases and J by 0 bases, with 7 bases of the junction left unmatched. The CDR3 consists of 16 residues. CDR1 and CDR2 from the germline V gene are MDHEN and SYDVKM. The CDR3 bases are TGTGCCAGCAGTGTCGGGACAGCGGACTCTGGAAACACCATATATTTT. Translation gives CASSVGTADSGNTIYF.

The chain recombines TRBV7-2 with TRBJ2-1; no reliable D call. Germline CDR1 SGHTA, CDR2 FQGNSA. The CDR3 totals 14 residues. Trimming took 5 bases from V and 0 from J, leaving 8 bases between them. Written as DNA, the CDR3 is TGTGCCAGCAGCCAACAGAGCTCCTACAATGAGCAGTTCTTC. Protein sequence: CASSQQSSYNEQFF.

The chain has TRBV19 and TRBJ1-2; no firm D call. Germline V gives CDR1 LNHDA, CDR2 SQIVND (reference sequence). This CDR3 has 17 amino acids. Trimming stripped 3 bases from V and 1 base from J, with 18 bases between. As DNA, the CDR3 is TGTGCCAGTAGTATGATCTTGCTTTTTAGGAGTAACTATGGCTACACCTTC. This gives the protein CASSMILLFRSNYGYTF.

The CDR3 DNA sequence: TGTGCCAGCAGTTTATCAAGACAGACCTACTATAATTCACCCCTCCACTTT. It encodes CASSLSRQTYYNSPLHF. V gene TRBV27 combines with J gene TRBJ1-6; D might be TRBD1 (5 bases). Trimming removed 0 bases from V and 3 bases from J, with 12 bases in between. Germline V gene sequence: CDR1 MNHEY, CDR2 SMNVEV (reference sequence). The CDR3 is 17 amino acids.

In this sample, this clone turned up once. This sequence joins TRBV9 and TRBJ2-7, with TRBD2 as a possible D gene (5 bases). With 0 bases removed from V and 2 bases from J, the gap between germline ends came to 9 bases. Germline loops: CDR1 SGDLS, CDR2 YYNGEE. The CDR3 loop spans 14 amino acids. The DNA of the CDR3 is TGTGCCAGCAGCGTAGCGGACGGGGCCTACGAGCAGTACTTC. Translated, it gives CASSVADGAYEQYF.

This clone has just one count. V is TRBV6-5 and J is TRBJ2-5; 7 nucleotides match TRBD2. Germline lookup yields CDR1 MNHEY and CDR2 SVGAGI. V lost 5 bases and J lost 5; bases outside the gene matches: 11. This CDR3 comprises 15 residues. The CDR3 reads CASSPRIAGVETQYF. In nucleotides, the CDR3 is TGTGCCAGCAGTCCCCGGATAGCGGGTGTGGAGACCCAGTACTTC.

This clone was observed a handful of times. The CDR3, as DNA: TGTGCCAGCAGTGATGCAACTAGCGGGGGTTGGATCGTGGATGAGCAGTTCTTC. Encoded protein: CASSDATSGGWIVDEQFF. The rearrangement joins TRBV2 to TRBJ2-1; 11 bases map to TRBD2. Germline CDR1 and CDR2: SNHLY and FYNNEI. The V gene end was trimmed by 3 bases and the J gene end by 8 bases; junction bases not matched to a gene: 15. The CDR3 consists of 18 residues. Using reference TRBV2 and TRBJ2-1 for the parts outside the CDR3, the full variable domain is EPEVTQTPSHQVTQMGQEVILRCVPISNHLYFYWYRQILGQKVEFLVSFYNNEISEKSEIFDDQFSVERPDGSNFTLKIRSTKLEDSAMYFCASSDATSGGWIVDEQFFGPGTRLTVL.

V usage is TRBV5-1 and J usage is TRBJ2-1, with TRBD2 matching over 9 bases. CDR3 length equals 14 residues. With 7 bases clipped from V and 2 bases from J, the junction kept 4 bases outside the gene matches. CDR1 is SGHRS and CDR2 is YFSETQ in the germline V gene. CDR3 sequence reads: CASRAGGAYNEQFF. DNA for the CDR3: TGCGCCAGCCGAGCGGGGGGCGCCTACAATGAGCAGTTCTTC.

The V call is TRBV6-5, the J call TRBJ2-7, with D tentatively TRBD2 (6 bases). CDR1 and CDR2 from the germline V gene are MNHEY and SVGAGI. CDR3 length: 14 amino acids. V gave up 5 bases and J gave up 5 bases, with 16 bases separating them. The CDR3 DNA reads TGTGCCAGCAGTCCTTGGGAAGGGAGGAACGAGCAGTACTTC. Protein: CASSPWEGRNEQYF.

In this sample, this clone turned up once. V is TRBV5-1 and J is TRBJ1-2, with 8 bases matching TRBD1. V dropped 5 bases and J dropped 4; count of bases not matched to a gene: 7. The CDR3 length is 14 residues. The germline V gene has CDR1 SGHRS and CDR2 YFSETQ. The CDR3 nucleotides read TGCGCCAGCAGTCCTACGGGGACAGGCTATGGCTACACCTTC. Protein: CASSPTGTGYGYTF.